This T cell receptor beta chain came from a study of cytomegalovirus exposure and HLA in healthy donors. Study outcomes and limitations: Analyses of presence/absence relied on an assumption of roughly uniform sequencing depth across donors.

The CDR3 consists of 14 residues. Germline lookup yields CDR1 SGHTA and CDR2 FQGTGA. J was trimmed by 6 bases and V by 5 bases; bases with no gene match: 9. The PCR used 60 Vbeta and 13 Jbeta primers. Using immunoSEQ multiplex PCR, the repertoire was profiled, and TCRdb retains in-frame clones only, with some absent. The sample table sets out about 200,000 clones. Regarding donors, all were healthy bone marrow donors. On this clone itself: The antigen is unknown.

This rearrangement joins TRBV7-3 to TRBJ2-5; the match to TRBD1 covers 7 bases. The TCR was taken from a girl between 2 and 10 years old in good health and CMV-seropositive. The sequenced material came from PBMCs. In nucleotides, the CDR3 is TGTGCCAGCAGCCTCGACAGGGTCGGGCAGACCCAGTACTTC. Its translation: CASSLDRVGQTQYF.